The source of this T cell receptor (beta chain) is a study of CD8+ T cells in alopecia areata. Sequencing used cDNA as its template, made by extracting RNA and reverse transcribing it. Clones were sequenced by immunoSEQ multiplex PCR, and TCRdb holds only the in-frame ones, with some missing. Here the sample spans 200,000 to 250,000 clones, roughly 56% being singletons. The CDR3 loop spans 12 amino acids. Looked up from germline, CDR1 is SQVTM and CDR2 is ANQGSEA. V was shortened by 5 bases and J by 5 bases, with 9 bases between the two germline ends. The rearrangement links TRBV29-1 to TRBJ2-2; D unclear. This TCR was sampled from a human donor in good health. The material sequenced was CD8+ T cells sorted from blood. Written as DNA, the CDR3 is TGCAGCGTTTGGTCAGGTACCGGGGAGCTGTTTTTT. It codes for CSVWSGTGELFF.